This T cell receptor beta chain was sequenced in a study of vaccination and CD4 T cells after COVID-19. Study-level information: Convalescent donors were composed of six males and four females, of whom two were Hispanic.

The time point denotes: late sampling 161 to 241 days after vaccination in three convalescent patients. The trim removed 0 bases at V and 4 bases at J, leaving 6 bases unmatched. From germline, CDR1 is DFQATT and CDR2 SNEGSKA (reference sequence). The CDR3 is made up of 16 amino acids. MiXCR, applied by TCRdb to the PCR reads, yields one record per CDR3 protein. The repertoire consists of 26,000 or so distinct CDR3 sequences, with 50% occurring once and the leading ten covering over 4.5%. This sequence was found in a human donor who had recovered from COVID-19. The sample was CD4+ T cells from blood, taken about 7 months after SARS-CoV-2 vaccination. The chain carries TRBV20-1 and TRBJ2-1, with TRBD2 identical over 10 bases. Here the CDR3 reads CSARDPASGSYNEQFF. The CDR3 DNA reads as TGCAGTGCTAGAGATCCGGCTAGCGGGAGTTACAATGAGCAGTTCTTC.